Shown below are 15 T cell receptor beta chains from a single sample sequenced in a study of post-analysis software for immune sequencing data. What these receptors recognize is not known. Carried by the TCR beta cDNA libraries were unique molecular identifiers. TCRdb processed the PCR reads anew with MiXCR; each CDR3 protein has one entry. The repertoire has hundreds of thousands of distinct CDR3 sequences, less than 35% of them found once; the top ten carry about 0.5%. Findings and limits, study-wide: Four or five TRBV segments, TRBV5-6, TRBV5-1 and TRBV20-1 among them, were found more frequent in patients than controls.

Sequencing was carried out using blood. The source is a girl between 5 and 17 years old with multiple sclerosis.

The genes are TRBV12-3 or TRBV12-4 and TRBJ1-1, with TRBD1 identical over 11 bases. The CDR3 length is 17 residues. Unmatched junction bases numbered 6, after V lost 3 bases and J lost 0 bases. The chain's CDR3 is CASSFSRTGGMNTEAFF. CDR3 coding DNA: TGTGCCAGCAGTTTCTCCCGGACAGGGGGCATGAACACTGAAGCTTTCTTT.

Notes on this clonotype: At one boundary the junction diverges from the germline segment, which might be a read error. The V call is TRBV25-1, the J call TRBJ2-7; D perhaps matches TRBD2 (5 bases). Germline values: CDR1 MGHDK, CDR2 SYGVNS. The CDR3 extends over 13 amino acids. CDR3 sequence: CVSRGGPDYEQYF. The CDR3 DNA is TGTGTCAGCAGAGGAGGACCAGACTACGAGCAGTACTTC.

This chain uses TRBV5-1 with TRBJ1-2, with no clear D. The CDR3 loop spans 13 amino acids. Germline V lookup: CDR1 SGHRS, CDR2 YFSETQ. With 0 bases removed from V and 10 bases from J, the gap between germline ends came to 13 bases. DNA for the CDR3: TGCGCCAGCAGCTTGGCTAGTTCTTCCTTCTACACCTTC. Translating it yields CASSLASSSFYTF.

V is TRBV20-1 and J is TRBJ2-5; 10 positions match TRBD2. The trim removed 6 bases at V and 3 bases at J, leaving 10 bases unmatched. This CDR3 is 15 amino acids long. Looked up from germline, CDR1 is DFQATT and CDR2 is SNEGSKA (reference sequence). CDR3 sequence (DNA): TGCAGTGCCGAGGTGGCAGGACTAGCGGAAGAGACCCAGTACTTC. This translates into CSAEVAGLAEETQYF.

V is TRBV2 and J is TRBJ2-7, with D perhaps matching TRBD1 (5 bases). V lost 8 bases to trimming and J lost 4 bases, with 12 bases between them. Germline assignment: CDR1 SNHLY and CDR2 FYNNEI. This CDR3 comprises 12 residues. CDR3 DNA sequence: TGTGCCAGCCTATCCCCAGGGTACGAGCAGTACTTC. It is translated as CASLSPGYEQYF.

The J gene is TRBJ2-7, the V gene TRBV20-1; 8 bases map to TRBD2. This CDR3 has 15 amino acids. Unmatched junction bases numbered 13, after V lost 3 bases and J lost 6 bases. Germline CDR1 and CDR2: DFQATT and SNEGSKA (reference sequence). The CDR3 sequence: CSASKGLVGLSEQYF. CDR3 in DNA: TGCAGTGCTAGTAAGGGACTAGTCGGTCTGTCCGAGCAGTACTTC.

DNA for the CDR3: TGTGCCACCAGCCAAAGGGCTAGCGGGGACCCACAAGAGACCCAGTACTTC. Its translation: CATSQRASGDPQETQYF. The chain links TRBV15 to TRBJ2-5; 9 nucleotides align to TRBD2. V shed 5 bases and J 2 bases; nucleotides not matched to a gene: 12. The CDR3 totals 17 residues. The germline gives CDR1 LNHNV, CDR2 YYDKDF (reference sequence).

This clonotype was counted many times. V and J are TRBV12-3 or TRBV12-4 and TRBJ2-4; D might be TRBD2 (7 bases). This CDR3 has 15 residues. The V and J ends lost 2 bases and 8 bases respectively, with 16 bases between them. CDR3 region: CASSLRAGEGDIQYF. The CDR3 nucleotides read TGTGCCAGCAGTTTAAGGGCCGGGGAGGGGGACATTCAGTACTTC.

J is TRBJ2-3 and V is TRBV11-2, with 7 positions matching TRBD2. After removal of 5 bases from V and 4 bases from J, the junction contained 12 bases not matched to a gene. The germline gives CDR1 SGHAT, CDR2 FQNNGV. The CDR3 runs to 16 residues. CDR3 bases: TGTGCCAGCAGCATCAACCCAGCGGGGATCGCAGATACGCAGTATTTT. It codes for CASSINPAGIADTQYF.

The chain recombines TRBV7-2 with TRBJ2-7; TRBD2 aligns across 7 bases. Losses at the gene ends were 5 bases for V and 5 bases for J; bases not matched to a gene: 18. The germline V gene has CDR1 SGHTA and CDR2 FQGNSA. This CDR3 is 17 amino acids long. The CDR3 nucleotides are TGTGCCAGCAGCCGTGCCGTCACTAGCGTGCGTGCCCACGAGCAGTACTTC. Its translation is CASSRAVTSVRAHEQYF.

The table lists this clonotype with a few counts. This chain connects TRBV5-1 to TRBJ1-4; 7 bases agree with TRBD1. V dropped 0 bases and J dropped 0; count of bases not matched to a gene: 5. Germline assignment: CDR1 SGHRS and CDR2 YFSETQ. The CDR3 sequence is 17 residues long. CDR3 sequence (DNA): TGCGCCAGCAGCTTGGAACCGGACAGGACAACTAATGAAAAACTGTTTTTT. Amino acid sequence: CASSLEPDRTTNEKLFF.

This clonotype was seen a handful of times. The V gene is TRBV20-1, the J gene TRBJ2-1, with 8 bases that match TRBD2. Per the germline V gene, CDR1 is DFQATT and CDR2 is SNEGSKA (reference sequence). The ends lost 4 bases at V and 14 bases at J; junction bases unmatched: 10. CDR3 length: 12 amino acids. CDR3 nucleotide sequence: TGCAGTGCTACCCGGGGGACTAGTTACGAGTTCTTC. It codes for CSATRGTSYEFF.

The CDR3 sequence is CASSPRQGGWDGYTF. The DNA of the CDR3 is TGTGCCAGCAGTCCCCGACAGGGCGGCTGGGATGGCTACACCTTC. V gene TRBV12-3 or TRBV12-4 combines with J gene TRBJ1-2; 7 bases line up with TRBD1. This CDR3 contains 15 residues. J lost 6 bases, V lost 5 bases, and 12 bases had no gene match.

CDR3 amino acids: CASSWGRATDTQYF. The DNA for the CDR3 is TGCGCCAGCAGCTGGGGCAGGGCGACAGATACGCAGTATTTT. This chain uses TRBV5-1 with TRBJ2-3; D perhaps matches TRBD1 (5 bases). This CDR3 has 14 amino acids. Germline V lookup: CDR1 SGHRS, CDR2 YFSETQ. V was clipped by 3 bases and J by 3 bases, with 11 bases between them.

This clonotype was recorded many times. This CDR3 reads CSVEDPDRPQYGYTF. The CDR3 coding sequence is TGCAGCGTTGAAGATCCGGACAGACCCCAATATGGCTACACCTTC. The chain uses TRBV29-1 and TRBJ1-2, with D perhaps matching TRBD1 (6 bases). The CDR3 runs to 15 residues. CDR1 SQVTM and CDR2 ANQGSEA come from the germline V gene. V was trimmed by 0 bases and J by 5 bases, leaving 16 bases between them.